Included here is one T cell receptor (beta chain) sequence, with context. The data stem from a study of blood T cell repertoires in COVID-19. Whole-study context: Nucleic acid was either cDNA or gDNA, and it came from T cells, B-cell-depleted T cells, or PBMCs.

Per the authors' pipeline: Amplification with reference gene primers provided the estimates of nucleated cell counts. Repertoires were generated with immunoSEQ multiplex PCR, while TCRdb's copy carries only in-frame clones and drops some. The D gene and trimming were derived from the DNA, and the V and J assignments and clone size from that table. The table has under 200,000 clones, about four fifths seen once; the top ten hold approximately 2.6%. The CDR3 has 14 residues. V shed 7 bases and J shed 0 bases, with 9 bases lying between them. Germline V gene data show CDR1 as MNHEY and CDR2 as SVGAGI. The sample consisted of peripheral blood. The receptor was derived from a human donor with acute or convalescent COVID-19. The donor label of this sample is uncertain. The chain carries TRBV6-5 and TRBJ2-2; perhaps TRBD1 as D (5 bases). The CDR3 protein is CASTGSPNTGELFF. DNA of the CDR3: TGTGCCAGCACAGGGTCCCCGAACACCGGGGAGCTGTTTTTT.